This TCR beta chain was found in a study of OX40 agonist ivuxolimab in advanced cancers. TCRdb's copy holds only in-frame clones and misses some; the assay was immunoSEQ multiplex PCR. The sample has around 66,000 clones; 85% are singletons. CDR1 and CDR2 from the germline V gene are SNHLY and FYNNEI. The V gene end was trimmed by 6 bases and the J gene end by 5 bases; junction bases not matched to a gene: 4. The CDR3 runs to 13 residues. Whole-study results and caveats: CD8+ T cells (on average) carried more expanded clones than CD4+ T cells. No antigen was identified for the clonally expanded peripheral T cells.

A note on this clone: Antigen unknown.

The TCR comes from an adult with an advanced solid tumor such as melanoma, head and neck, liver or kidney cancer. The sample was CD4+ or CD8+ T cells sorted from blood, taken in a trial of the OX40 agonist ivuxolimab. The chain recombines TRBV2 with TRBJ2-1; 7 positions agree with TRBD2. CDR3 amino acids: CASRTGLNNEQFF. In DNA, the CDR3 is TGTGCCAGCAGGACGGGACTAAACAATGAGCAGTTCTTC.